These T cell receptor beta chains were read from a single sample in a study of cytomegalovirus exposure and HLA in healthy donors. Here immunoSEQ multiplex PCR was the method, and the copy in TCRdb shows in-frame clones only, minus some. The table lists 150,000 to 200,000 clones, approximately 71% of them singletons. The sample comprised PBMCs. The receptors were sampled from a man aged 50 or older in good health and CMV-seronegative. Both conserved end residues are part of each CDR3. Fields, in order: clone size, J gene, V gene, D gene, CDR3 DNA, CDR3 protein. A D gene is named only where the DNA matches it firmly. Size is omitted from some rows. Given values are once, few, many or a class for expanded clones.

-,TRBJ2-7,TRBV18,-,TGTGCCAGCTCACCTCGGACAGCTCACTCCTACGAGCAGTACTTC,CASSPRTAHSYEQYF
-,TRBJ2-1,TRBV4-3,-,TGCGCCAGCAGCCAAGAGAGGGCCTACTCCTACAATGAGCAGTTCTTC,CASSQERAYSYNEQFF
-,TRBJ2-7,TRBV9,TRBD2,TGTGCCAGCAGCGTAGCGGCCCCGGGAGGGACTAGCGGGGCGTACTACGAGCAGTACTTC,CASSVAAPGGTSGAYYEQYF
-,TRBJ1-3,TRBV28,TRBD1,TGTGCCAGCAGTTTATCGGAGGGGACAGTACCCAACCACTCTGGAAACACCATATATTTT,CASSLSEGTVPNHSGNTIYF
-,TRBJ1-1,TRBV7-2,TRBD1,TGTGCCAGCAGCTTCAGACAGGGGGACGAAGCTTTCTTT,CASSFRQGDEAFF
-,TRBJ2-7,TRBV7-2,-,TGTGCCAGCAGCTTTGCCCTAGCGCGAGAGCAGTACTTC,CASSFALAREQYF
-,TRBJ1-3,TRBV10-3,TRBD1,TGTGCCATCAGTTCGGGACAGTCGCTGTCTGGAAACACCATATATTTT,CAISSGQSLSGNTIYF
-,TRBJ2-5,TRBV7-9,-,TGTGCCAGCAGCTTAGAGTGGGGGGGCAAGGAGACCCAGTACTTC,CASSLEWGGKETQYF
-,TRBJ2-2,TRBV6-4,-,TGTGCCAATTCGACTGGAGGGCAGAACACCGGGGAGCTGTTTTTT,CANSTGGQNTGELFF
-,TRBJ1-5,TRBV21-1,-,TGTGCCAGCAGCAGATACCTGGGACTCAATCAGCCCCAGCATTTT,CASSRYLGLNQPQHF
once,TRBJ1-1,TRBV6-5,-,TGTGCCAGTCGTAGGACAGCCCAGAACACTGAAGCTTTCTTT,CASRRTAQNTEAFF
-,TRBJ2-3,TRBV6-5,-,TGTGCCAGCAGGAGGGCAATCGGGGGCACAGATACGCAGTATTTT,CASRRAIGGTDTQYF
once,TRBJ1-5,TRBV19,-,TGTGCCAGTAGCCGCAGGGGCGCGAATCAGCCCCAGCATTTT,CASSRRGANQPQHF
-,TRBJ1-4,TRBV5-5,-,TGCGCCAGCAGCCACTACAGGGTTAATGAAAAACTGTTTTTT,CASSHYRVNEKLFF
-,TRBJ1-5,TRBV10-3,TRBD1,TGTGCCATCAGTGAGGGACAGGGCAGAGACAATCAGCCCCAGCATTTT,CAISEGQGRDNQPQHF
-,TRBJ1-1,TRBV19,TRBD1,TGTGCCAGTACGAGACAGGGGGCTACGGAGGCTTTCTTT,CASTRQGATEAFF
-,TRBJ1-1,TRBV25-1,-,TGTGCCAGCAGTCTCAGGGGAACTGAAGCTTTCTTT,CASSLRGTEAFF
-,TRBJ1-6,TRBV25-1,-,TGTGCCAGCACCTTCAGCGGTGATTCACCCCTCCACTTT,CASTFSGDSPLHF